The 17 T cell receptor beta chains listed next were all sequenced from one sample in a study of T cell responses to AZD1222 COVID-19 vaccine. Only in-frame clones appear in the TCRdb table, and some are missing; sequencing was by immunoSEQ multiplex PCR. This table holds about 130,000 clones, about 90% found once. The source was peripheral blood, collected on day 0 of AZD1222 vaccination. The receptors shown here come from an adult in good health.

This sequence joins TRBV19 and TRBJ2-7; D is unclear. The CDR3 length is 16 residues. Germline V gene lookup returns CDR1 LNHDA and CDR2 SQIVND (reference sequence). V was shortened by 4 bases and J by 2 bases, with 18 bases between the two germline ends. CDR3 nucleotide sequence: TGTGCCAGTAGTACCTACATGGCGCCCGAAGCCTACGAGCAGTACTTC. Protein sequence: CASSTYMAPEAYEQYF.

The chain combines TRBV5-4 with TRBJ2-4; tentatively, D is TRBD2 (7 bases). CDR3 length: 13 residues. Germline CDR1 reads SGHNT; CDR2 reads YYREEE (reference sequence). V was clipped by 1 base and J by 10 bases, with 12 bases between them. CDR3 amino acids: CASSLWGGRIQYF. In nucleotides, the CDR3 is TGTGCCAGCAGCTTGTGGGGGGGGCGTATTCAGTACTTC.

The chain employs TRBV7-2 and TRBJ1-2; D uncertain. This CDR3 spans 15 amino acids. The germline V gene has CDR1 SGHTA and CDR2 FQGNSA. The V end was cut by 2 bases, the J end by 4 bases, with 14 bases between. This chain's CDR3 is CASSLTRTASYGYTF. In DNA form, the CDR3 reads TGTGCCAGCAGCTTAACCAGGACGGCCAGCTATGGCTACACCTTC.

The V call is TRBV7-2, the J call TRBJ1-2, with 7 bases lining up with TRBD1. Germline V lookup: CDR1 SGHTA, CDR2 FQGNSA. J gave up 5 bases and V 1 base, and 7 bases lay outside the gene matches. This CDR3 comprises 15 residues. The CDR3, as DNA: TGTGCCAGCAGCTTAGTAGCCAGGGGGGGGTATGGCTACACCTTC. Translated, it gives CASSLVARGGYGYTF.

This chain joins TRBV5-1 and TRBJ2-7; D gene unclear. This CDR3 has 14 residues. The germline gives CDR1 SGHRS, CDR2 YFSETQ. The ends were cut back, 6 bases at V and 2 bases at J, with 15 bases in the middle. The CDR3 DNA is TGCGCCAGCAACCATTCGGGCAGGACCTACGAGCAGTACTTC. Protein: CASNHSGRTYEQYF. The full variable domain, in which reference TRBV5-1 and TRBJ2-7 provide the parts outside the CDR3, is KAGVTQTPRYLIKTRGQQVTLSCSPISGHRSVSWYQQTPGQGLQFLFEYFSETQRNKGNFPGRFSGRQFSNSRSEMNVSTLELGDSALYLCASNHSGRTYEQYFGPGTRLTVT.

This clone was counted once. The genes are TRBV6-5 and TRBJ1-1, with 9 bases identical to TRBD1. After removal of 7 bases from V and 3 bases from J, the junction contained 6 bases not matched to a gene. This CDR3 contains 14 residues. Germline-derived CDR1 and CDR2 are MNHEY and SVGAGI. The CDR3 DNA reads TGTGCCAGCACCCGGGACAGGGCTTACACTGAAGCTTTCTTT. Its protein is CASTRDRAYTEAFF.

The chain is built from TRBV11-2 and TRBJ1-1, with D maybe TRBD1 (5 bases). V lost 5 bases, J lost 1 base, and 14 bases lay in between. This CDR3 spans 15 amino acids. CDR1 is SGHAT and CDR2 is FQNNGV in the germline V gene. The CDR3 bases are TGTGCCAGCAGCCGTATGAGTGGACAGAACACTGAAGCTTTCTTT. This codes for CASSRMSGQNTEAFF.

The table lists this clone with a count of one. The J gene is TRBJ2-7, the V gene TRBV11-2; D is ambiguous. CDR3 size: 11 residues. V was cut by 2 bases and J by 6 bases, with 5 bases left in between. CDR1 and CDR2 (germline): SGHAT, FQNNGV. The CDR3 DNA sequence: TGTGCCAGCAGCTTACTTGGCGAGCAGTACTTC. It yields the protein CASSLLGEQYF.

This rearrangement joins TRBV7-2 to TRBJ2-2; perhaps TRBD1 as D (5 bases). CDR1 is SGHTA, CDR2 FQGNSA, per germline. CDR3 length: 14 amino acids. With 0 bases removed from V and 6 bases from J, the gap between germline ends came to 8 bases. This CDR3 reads CASSLARGSGELFF. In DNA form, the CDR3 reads TGTGCCAGCAGCTTAGCAAGGGGCTCCGGGGAGCTGTTTTTT.

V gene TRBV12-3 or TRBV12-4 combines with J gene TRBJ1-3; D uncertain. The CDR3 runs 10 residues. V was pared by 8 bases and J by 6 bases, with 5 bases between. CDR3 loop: CASEVNTIYF. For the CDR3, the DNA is TGTGCCAGCGAGGTAAACACCATATATTTT.

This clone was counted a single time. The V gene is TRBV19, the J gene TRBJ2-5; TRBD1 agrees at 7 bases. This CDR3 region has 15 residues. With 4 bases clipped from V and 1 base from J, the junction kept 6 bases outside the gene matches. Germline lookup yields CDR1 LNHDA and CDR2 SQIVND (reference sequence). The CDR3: CASSTIDRAQETQYF. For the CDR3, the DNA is TGTGCCAGTAGTACCATCGACAGGGCCCAAGAGACCCAGTACTTC.

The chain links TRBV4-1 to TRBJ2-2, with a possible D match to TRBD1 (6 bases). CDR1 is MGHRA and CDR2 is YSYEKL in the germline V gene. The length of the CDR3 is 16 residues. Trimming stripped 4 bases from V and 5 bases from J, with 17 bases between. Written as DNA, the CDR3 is TGCGCCAGCAGCCCCATTATGGGACAACTTACCGGGGAGCTGTTTTTT. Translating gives CASSPIMGQLTGELFF.

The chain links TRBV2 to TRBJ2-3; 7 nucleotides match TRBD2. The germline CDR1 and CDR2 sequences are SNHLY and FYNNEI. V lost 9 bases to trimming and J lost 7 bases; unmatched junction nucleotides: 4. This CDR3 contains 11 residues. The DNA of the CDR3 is TGTGCCAGGGGGGGGTCGTATACGCAGTATTTT. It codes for CARGGSYTQYF. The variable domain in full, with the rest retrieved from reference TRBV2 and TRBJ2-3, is EPEVTQTPSHQVTQMGQEVILRCVPISNHLYFYWYRQILGQKVEFLVSFYNNEISEKSEIFDDQFSVERPDGSNFTLKIRSTKLEDSAMYFCARGGSYTQYFGPGTRLTVL.

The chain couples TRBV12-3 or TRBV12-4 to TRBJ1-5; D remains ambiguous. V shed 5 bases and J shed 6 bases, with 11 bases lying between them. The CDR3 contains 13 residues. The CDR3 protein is CASSGVGSQPQHF. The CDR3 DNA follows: TGTGCCAGCAGTGGTGTGGGAAGTCAGCCCCAGCATTTT.

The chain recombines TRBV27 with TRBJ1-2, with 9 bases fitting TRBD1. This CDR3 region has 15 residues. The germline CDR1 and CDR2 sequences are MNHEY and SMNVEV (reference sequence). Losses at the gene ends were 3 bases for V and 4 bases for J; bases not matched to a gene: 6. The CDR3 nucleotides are TGTGCCAGCAGTTTTCTGACAGGGGGGCTCTATGGCTACACCTTC. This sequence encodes CASSFLTGGLYGYTF.

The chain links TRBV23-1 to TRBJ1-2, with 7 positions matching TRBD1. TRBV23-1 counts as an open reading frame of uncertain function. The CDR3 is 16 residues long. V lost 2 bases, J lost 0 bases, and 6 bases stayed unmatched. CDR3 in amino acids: CASSQPGTVPNYGYTF. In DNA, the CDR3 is TGCGCCAGCAGTCAACCGGGGACAGTCCCTAACTATGGCTACACCTTC.

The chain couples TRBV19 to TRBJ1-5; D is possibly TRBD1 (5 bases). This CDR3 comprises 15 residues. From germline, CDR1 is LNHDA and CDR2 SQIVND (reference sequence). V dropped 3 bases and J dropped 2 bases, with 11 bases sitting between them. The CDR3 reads CASSIPPGRNQPQHF. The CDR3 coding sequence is TGTGCCAGTAGTATCCCCCCAGGGCGCAATCAGCCCCAGCATTTT.